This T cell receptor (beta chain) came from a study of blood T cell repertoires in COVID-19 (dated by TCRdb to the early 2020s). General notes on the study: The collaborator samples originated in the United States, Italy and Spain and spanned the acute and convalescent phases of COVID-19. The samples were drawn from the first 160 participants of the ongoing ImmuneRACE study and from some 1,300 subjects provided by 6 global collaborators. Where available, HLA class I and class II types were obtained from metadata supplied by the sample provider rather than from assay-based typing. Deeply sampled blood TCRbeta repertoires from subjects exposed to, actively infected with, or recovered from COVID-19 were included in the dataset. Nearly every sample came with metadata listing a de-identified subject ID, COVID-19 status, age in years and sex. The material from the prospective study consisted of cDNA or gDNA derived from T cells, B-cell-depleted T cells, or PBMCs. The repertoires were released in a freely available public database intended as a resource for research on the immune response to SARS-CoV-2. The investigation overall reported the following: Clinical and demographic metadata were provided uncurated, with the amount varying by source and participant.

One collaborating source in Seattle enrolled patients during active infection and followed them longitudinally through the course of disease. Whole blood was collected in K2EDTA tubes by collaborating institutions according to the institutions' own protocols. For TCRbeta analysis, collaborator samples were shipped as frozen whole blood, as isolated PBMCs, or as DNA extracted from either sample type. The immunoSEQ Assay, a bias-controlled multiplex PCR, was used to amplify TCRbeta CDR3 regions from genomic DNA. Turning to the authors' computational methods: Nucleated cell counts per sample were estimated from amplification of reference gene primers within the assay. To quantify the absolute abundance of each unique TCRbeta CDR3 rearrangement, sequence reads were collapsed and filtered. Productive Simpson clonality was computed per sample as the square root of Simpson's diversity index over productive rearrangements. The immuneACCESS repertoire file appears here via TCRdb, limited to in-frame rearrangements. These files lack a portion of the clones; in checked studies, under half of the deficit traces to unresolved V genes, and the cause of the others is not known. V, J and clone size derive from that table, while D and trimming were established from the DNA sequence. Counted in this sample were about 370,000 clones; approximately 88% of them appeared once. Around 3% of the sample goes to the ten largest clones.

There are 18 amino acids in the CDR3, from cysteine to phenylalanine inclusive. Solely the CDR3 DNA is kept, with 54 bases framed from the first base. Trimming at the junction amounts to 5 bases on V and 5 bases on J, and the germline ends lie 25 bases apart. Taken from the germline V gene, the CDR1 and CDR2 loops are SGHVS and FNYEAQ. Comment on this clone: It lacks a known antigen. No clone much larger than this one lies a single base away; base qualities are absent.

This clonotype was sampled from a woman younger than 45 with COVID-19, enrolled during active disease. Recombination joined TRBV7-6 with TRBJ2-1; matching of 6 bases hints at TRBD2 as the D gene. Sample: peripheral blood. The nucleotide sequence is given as TGTGCCAGCAGCCCCTTGGGCCCTAAGGCGGAGGGCCACAATGAGCAGTTCTTC. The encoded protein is CASSPLGPKAEGHNEQFF.